The T cell receptor beta chain described here comes from a study of early T cells in non-severe SARS-CoV-2 infection. This clonotype was seen a few times. Individual cDNA molecules received unique molecular identifiers during library preparation. TCRdb fed the 5' RACE reads into MiXCR, producing one record per CDR3 protein. This sample yields around 83,000 distinct CDR3 sequences, of which more than 9% are seen a single time; just over 8% belongs to the top ten. This CDR3 spans 16 amino acids. Germline V gene sequence: CDR1 KGHSH, CDR2 LQKENI. Trimming took 2 bases from V and 10 from J, leaving 21 bases between them.

The sequence derives from an adult who was a healthcare worker with PCR-confirmed SARS-CoV-2 infection or an uninfected control (not recorded which). This specimen was whole blood, taken at baseline. The chain employs TRBV18 and TRBJ2-1; unclear D gene. For the CDR3, the DNA is TGTGCCAGCTCACCAGTCGGTTCCGGTCCTGCCTCGGAGCAGTTCTTC. This translates into CASSPVGSGPASEQFF.